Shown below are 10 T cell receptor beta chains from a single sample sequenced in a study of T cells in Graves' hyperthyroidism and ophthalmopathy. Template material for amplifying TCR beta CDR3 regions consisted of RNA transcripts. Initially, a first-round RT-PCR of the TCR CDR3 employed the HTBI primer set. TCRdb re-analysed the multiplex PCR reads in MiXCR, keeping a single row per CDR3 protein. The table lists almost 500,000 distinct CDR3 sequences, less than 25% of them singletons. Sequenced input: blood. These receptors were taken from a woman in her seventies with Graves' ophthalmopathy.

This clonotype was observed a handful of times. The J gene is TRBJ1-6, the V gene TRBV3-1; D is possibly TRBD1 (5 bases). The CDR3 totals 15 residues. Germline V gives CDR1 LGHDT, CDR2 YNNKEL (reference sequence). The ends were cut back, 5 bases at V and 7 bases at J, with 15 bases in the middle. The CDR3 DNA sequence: TGTGCCAGCAGCGATGTGTTTGGGACCAATTCACCCCTCCACTTT. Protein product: CASSDVFGTNSPLHF.

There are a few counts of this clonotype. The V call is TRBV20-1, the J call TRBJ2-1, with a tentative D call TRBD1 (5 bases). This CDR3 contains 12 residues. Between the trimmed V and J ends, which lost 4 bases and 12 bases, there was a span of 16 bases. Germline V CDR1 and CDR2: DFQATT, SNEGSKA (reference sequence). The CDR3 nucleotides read TGCAGTGCTAACCGAGGACAAGAAAGGCAGTTCTTC. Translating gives CSANRGQERQFF.

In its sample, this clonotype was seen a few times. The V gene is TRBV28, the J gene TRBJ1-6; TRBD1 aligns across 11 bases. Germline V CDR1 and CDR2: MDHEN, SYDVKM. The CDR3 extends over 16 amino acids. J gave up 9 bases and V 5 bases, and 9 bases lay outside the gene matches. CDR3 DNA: TGTGCCAGCAGTCTCCCTGGACAGGGGGCGGGTTCACCCCTCCACTTT. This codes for CASSLPGQGAGSPLHF.

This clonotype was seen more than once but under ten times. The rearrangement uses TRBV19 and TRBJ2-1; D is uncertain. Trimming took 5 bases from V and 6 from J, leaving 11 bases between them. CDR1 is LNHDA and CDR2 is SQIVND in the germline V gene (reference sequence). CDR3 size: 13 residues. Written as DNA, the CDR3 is TGTGCCAGTAGTCCCTCTATTCCCAATGAGCAGTTCTTC. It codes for CASSPSIPNEQFF.

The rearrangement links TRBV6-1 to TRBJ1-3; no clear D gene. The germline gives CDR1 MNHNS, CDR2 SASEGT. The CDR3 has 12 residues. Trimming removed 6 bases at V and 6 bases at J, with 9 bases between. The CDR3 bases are TGTGCCAGCAGGCCAAGTGAAAACACCATATATTTT. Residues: CASRPSENTIYF.

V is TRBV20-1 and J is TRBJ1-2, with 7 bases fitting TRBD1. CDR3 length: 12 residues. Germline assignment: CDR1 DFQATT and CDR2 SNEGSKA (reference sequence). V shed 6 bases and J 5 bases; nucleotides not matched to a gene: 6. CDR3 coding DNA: TGCAGTGCACCCGACAGGGTTTATGGCTACACCTTC. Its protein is CSAPDRVYGYTF.

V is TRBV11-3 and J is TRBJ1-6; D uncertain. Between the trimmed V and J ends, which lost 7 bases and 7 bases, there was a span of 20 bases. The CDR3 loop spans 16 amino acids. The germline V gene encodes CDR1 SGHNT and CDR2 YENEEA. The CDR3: CASNFLDGEQNSPLHF. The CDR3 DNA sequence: TGTGCCAGCAATTTTCTTGACGGGGAACAAAATTCACCCCTCCACTTT.

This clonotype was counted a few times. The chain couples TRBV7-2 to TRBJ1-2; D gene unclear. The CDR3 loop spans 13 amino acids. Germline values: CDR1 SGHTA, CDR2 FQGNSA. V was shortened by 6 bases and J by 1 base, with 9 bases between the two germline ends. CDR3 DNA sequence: TGTGCCAGCAGGTCAGGCTTTAACTATGGCTACACCTTC. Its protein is CASRSGFNYGYTF.

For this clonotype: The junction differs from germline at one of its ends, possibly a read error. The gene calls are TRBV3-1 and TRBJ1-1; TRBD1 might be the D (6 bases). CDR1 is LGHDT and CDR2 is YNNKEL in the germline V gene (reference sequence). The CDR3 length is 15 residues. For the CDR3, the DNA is TGTGCCAACAGCGTTACAGGGCAGGTGAACACTGAAGCTTTCTTT. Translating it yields CANSVTGQVNTEAFF.

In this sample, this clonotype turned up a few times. The CDR3 reads CSVATGVNQPQHF. In DNA, the CDR3 is TGCAGCGTTGCCACAGGAGTCAATCAGCCCCAGCATTTT. The rearrangement joins TRBV29-1 to TRBJ1-5; D possibly corresponds to TRBD1 (5 bases). There are 13 residues in the CDR3. Trimming took off 4 bases at V and 3 bases at J, with 10 bases between the two ends. Germline V gene sequence: CDR1 SQVTM, CDR2 ANQGSEA.